Listed below are T cell receptor beta chains from one sample, sequenced in a study of blood T cell repertoires in COVID-19. Using immunoSEQ multiplex PCR, the repertoire was profiled, and TCRdb retains in-frame clones only, with some absent. The repertoire includes around 100,000 clones, about nine tenths of them detected once, and approximately 5.1% sits in the top ten. Sequencing input: peripheral blood. The receptors derive from a middle-aged man with acute or convalescent COVID-19. CDR3s include the opening cysteine and the closing phenylalanine or tryptophan.

TRBJ2-7,TRBV7-6,CASSLADSTYEQYF
TRBJ1-2,TRBV9,CASSPGLLYGYTF
TRBJ2-7,TRBV7-8,CASSLMTSGRIGYEQYF
TRBJ2-1,TRBV4-1,CASSQDHSGRANTEQFF
TRBJ2-3,TRBV4-1,CASSQETSGRFGDTQYF
TRBJ2-7,TRBV6-4,CASSAAPGQPCGPSYEQYF
TRBJ1-5,TRBV2,CASSLDGSNNQPQHF
TRBJ2-3,TRBV11-2,CASSLVLGTGGADTQYF
TRBJ2-7,TRBV19,CASSSGTGKGLRNRYEQYF
TRBJ1-2,TRBV5-6,CASSLTGSGYTF
TRBJ2-1,TRBV5-6,CASSLASGSGLGNEQFF
TRBJ1-2,TRBV2,CASSGGLNYGYTF
TRBJ2-6,TRBV27,CASSLLGTGGTGANVLTF
TRBJ2-1,TRBV6-5,CASSLDRVRTEQFF
TRBJ2-5,TRBV7-6,CASTLGLQAGETQYF
TRBJ1-1,TRBV29-1,CSVCVDIVNTEAFF
TRBJ2-7,TRBV3-1/TRBV3-2,CASGWSGWEQYF
TRBJ1-5,TRBV18,CASSPQGKNQPQHF
TRBJ1-1,TRBV30,CAWSVGQGPLFF
TRBJ1-2,TRBV3-1/TRBV3-2,CASSYRGLDYGYTF
TRBJ2-7,TRBV18,CASSPISYEQYF
TRBJ2-7,TRBV7-9,CASSLARGAGEQYF
TRBJ2-1,TRBV5-1,CASSLGLLAGGEKQFF
TRBJ2-6,TRBV11-2,CASSLTVSGANVLTF
TRBJ1-1,TRBV30,CAWTLGGAGNTEAFF
TRBJ2-3,TRBV7-9,CASSLTSERGTDTQYF
TRBJ2-1,TRBV24-1,CATSDPGTGVNTEQFF
TRBJ1-3,TRBV12-5,CASGFPGGGRNTIYF
TRBJ2-2,TRBV7-2,CASSLGRAYTGELFF
TRBJ2-5,TRBV3-1/TRBV3-2,CASSQGQGTKETQYF
TRBJ2-2,TRBV19,CASRYLAVTNTGELFF
TRBJ1-5,TRBV14,CASSAWAEHSNQPQHF
TRBJ1-1,TRBV5-1,CASRLTPEGRETEAFF
TRBJ2-4,TRBV1,CTSSQRQLLAKNIQYF
TRBJ1-2,TRBV18,CASSRTNRQESNYGYTF
TRBJ1-5,TRBV7-9,CASSKTGNQPQHF
TRBJ2-4,TRBV7-6,CASSLRDSWGNIQYF